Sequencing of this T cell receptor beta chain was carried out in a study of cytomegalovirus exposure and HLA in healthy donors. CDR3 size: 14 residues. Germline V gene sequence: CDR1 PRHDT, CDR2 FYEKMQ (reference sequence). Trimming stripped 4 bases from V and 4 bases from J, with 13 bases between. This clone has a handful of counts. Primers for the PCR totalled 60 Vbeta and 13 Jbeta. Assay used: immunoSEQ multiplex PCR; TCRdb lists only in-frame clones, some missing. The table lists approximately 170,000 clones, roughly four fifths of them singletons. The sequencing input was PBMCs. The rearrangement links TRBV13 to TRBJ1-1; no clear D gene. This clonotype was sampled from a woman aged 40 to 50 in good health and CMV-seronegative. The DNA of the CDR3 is TGTGCCAGCAGCTCCTCGACGGAGAGCACTGAAGCTTTCTTT. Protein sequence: CASSSSTESTEAFF.